This T cell receptor (beta chain) stems from a study of T cells in Graves' hyperthyroidism and ophthalmopathy. With 2 bases removed from V and 6 bases from J, the gap between germline ends came to 10 bases. Germline loops: CDR1 LNHDA, CDR2 SQIVND (reference sequence). This CDR3 comprises 14 residues. General study points: The blood repertoire included most of the expanded thyroid clonotypes above 0.001.

Amplification yielded TCR beta CDR3 regions, with RNA transcripts as the source. TCR CDR3 regions were first amplified by RT-PCR with HTBI primers. TCRdb re-called the multiplex PCR reads through MiXCR, storing one row per CDR3 protein. Altogether 300,000 to 450,000 distinct CDR3 sequences are present, roughly 25% being singletons, with the ten largest covering less than 75%. On this clonotype itself: Its antigen is not known.

Among the patients, aged 18 to 65, hyperthyroidism was newly diagnosed and had lasted under 2 months. Uncontrolled infection, other autoimmune disease, pregnancy or lactation led to exclusion. Sequencing was done on a sample of blood. The chain links TRBV19 to TRBJ2-2; no firm D call. The TCR comes from a man aged 50-59 years with Graves' hyperthyroidism. CDR3 sequence: CASSISAYPGELFF. Here the CDR3 DNA reads TGTGCCAGTAGTATATCCGCTTACCCCGGGGAGCTGTTTTTT.